The entry below gives a single T cell receptor beta chain sequence along with its context. The source of the sample is a study of CD8 T cells in Susac syndrome. This CDR3 region has 12 residues. Germline-derived CDR1 and CDR2 are SQVTM and ANQGSEA. The V and J ends lost 7 bases and 10 bases, in that order; junction bases with no gene match: 12. Through negative isolation, CD4+ and CD8+ T cells were obtained, while TEMRA cells were enriched using FACS. The RNA input was 0.5 to 1 ug, and it was reverse transcribed with random hexamers. TCRdb itself ran the immunoSEQ multiplex PCR reads through MiXCR, one entry per CDR3 protein. The sample yields 150,000 to 200,000 distinct CDR3 sequences, around 93% seen once.

Sequences were obtained from CD4+ T cells from PBMCs. The chain employs TRBV29-1 and TRBJ2-7, with TRBD1 identical over 8 bases. The TCR sequence derives from a human donor in good health. In nucleotides, the CDR3 is TGCAGCGCTGGGGCTAAACAGGGGGATCAGTACTTC. It is translated as CSAGAKQGDQYF.